The entry below describes one T cell receptor beta chain. Its antigen remains unidentified. This entry belongs to a study of cytomegalovirus exposure and HLA in healthy donors. Study-level results: One variant, a missense change in DCLRE1C, was linked in a later analysis to TCR beta V- and J-gene trimming. Other equally common chains were less clonally expanded than HLA-associated TCR beta chains, a later analysis showed.

In the PCR, 60 Vbeta and 13 Jbeta primers were used. Assay used: immunoSEQ multiplex PCR; TCRdb lists only in-frame clones, some missing. The repertoire holds around 190,000 clones, with 60% to 85% as singletons. The germline CDR1 and CDR2 sequences are SGHRS and YFSETQ. V shed 0 bases and J shed 0 bases, with 6 bases lying between them. The CDR3 is made up of 14 amino acids. The sequencing sample was made of PBMCs. The clonotype was recovered from a woman between 18 and 29 years old in good health and CMV-seronegative. The chain is built from TRBV5-1 and TRBJ1-2; D ambiguous. In DNA, the CDR3 is TGCGCCAGCAGCTTGGCAGAAACTAACTATGGCTACACCTTC. Translation gives CASSLAETNYGYTF.